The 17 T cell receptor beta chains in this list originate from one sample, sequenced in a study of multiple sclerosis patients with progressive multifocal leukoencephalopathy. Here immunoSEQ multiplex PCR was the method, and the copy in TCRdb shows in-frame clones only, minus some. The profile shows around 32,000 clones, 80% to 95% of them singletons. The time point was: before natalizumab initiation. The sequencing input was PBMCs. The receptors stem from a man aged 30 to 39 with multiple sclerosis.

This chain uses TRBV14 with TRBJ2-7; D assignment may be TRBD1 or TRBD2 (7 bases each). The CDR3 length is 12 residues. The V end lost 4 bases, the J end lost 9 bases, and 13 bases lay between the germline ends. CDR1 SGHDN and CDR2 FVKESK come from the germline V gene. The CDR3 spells CASSRGGDRQYV. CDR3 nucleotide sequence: TGTGCCAGCAGCCGAGGGGGGGACAGGCAGTACGTC.

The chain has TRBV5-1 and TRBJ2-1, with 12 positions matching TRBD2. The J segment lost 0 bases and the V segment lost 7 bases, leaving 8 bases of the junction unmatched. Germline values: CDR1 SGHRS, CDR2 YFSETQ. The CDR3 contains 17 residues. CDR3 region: CASQPGLAGFSYNEQFF. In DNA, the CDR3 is TGCGCCAGCCAGCCGGGACTAGCGGGTTTCTCCTACAATGAGCAGTTCTTC.

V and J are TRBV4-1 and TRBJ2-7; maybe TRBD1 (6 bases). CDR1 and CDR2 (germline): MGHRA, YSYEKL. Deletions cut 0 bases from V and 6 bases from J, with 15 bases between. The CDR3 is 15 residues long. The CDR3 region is CASSQDVMRTVEQYF. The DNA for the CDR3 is TGCGCCAGCAGCCAAGATGTGATGAGGACAGTCGAGCAGTACTTC.

CDR3: CASSIPGGPPYNEQFF. Here the CDR3 DNA reads TGTGCCAGTAGTATTCCGGGAGGGCCCCCCTACAATGAGCAGTTCTTC. The V and J genes are TRBV19 and TRBJ2-1, with 8 bases fitting TRBD2. Germline V gene lookup returns CDR1 LNHDA and CDR2 SQIVND (reference sequence). The CDR3 loop spans 16 amino acids. J gave up 2 bases and V 3 bases, and 6 bases lay outside the gene matches.

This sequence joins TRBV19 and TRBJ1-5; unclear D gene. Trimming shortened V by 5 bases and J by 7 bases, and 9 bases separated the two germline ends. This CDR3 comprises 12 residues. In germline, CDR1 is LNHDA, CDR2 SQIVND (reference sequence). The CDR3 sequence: CASSETMQPQHF. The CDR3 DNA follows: TGTGCCAGTAGTGAGACGATGCAGCCCCAGCATTTT.

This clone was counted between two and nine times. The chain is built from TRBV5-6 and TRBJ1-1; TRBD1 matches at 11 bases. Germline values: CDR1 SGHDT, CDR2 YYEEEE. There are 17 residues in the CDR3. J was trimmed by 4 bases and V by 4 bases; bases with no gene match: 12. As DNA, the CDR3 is TGTGCCAGCAGCCTACCGGGACAGGGGGATTGGGGCACTGAAGCTTTCTTT. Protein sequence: CASSLPGQGDWGTEAFF.

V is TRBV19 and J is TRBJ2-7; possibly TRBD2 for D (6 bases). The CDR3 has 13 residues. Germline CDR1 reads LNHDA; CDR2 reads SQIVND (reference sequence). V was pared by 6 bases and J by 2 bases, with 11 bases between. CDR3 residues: CASRHGSPYEQYV. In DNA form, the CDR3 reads TGTGCCAGTAGACACGGGAGTCCCTACGAGCAGTACGTC.

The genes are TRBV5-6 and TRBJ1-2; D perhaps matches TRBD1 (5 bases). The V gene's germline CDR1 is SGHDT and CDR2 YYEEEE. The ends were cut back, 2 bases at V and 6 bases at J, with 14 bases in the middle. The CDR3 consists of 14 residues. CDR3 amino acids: CASSFSGTVHGYTF. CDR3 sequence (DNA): TGTGCCAGCAGCTTCTCCGGGACGGTTCATGGCTACACCTTC.

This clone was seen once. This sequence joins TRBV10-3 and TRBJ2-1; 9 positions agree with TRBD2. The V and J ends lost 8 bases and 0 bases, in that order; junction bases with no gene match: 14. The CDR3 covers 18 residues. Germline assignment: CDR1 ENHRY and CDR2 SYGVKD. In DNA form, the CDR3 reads TGTGCCATCGGGGCTAGCGGGGCTACCGACGGCTCCTACAATGAGCAGTTCTTC. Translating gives CAIGASGATDGSYNEQFF.

The CDR3 sequence: CGIREAAFF. DNA for the CDR3: TGTGGGATCAGGGAGGCAGCTTTCTTT. The V and J genes are TRBV5-4 and TRBJ1-1; D may be TRBD1 (5 bases). Germline CDR1 and CDR2: SGHNT and YYREEE (reference sequence). This CDR3 has 9 amino acids.

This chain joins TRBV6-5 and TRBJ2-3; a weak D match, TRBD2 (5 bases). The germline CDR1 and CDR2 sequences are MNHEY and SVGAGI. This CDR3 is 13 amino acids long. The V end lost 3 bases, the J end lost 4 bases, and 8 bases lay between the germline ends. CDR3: CASSYWGADTQYF. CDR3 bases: TGTGCCAGCAGTTATTGGGGAGCAGATACGCAGTATTTT.

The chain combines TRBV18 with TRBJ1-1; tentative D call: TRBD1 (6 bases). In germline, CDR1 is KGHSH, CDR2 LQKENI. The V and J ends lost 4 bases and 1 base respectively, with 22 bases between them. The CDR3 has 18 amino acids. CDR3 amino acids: CASSLDRMVLPKNTEAFF. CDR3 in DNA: TGTGCCAGCTCACTGGACAGAATGGTACTTCCGAAGAACACTGAAGCTTTCTTT.

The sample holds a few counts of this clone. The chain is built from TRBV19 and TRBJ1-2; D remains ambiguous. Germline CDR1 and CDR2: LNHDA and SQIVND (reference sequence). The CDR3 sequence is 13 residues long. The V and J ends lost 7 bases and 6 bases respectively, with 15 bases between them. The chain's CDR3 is CASIPPVGDGYTF. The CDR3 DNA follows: TGTGCCAGTATTCCCCCCGTTGGGGATGGCTACACCTTC.

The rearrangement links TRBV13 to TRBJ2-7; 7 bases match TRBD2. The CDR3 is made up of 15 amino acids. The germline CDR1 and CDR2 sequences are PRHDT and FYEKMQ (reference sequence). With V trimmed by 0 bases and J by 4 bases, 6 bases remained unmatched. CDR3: CASSLGGGGPYEQYV. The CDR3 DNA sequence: TGTGCCAGCAGCTTAGGTGGCGGGGGACCGTACGAGCAGTACGTC.

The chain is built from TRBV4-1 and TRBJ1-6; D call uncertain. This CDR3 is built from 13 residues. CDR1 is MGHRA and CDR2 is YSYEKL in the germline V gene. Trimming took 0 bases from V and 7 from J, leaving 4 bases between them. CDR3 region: CASSQEVNSPLHF. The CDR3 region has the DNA TGCGCCAGCAGCCAAGAGGTGAATTCACCCCTCCACTTT.

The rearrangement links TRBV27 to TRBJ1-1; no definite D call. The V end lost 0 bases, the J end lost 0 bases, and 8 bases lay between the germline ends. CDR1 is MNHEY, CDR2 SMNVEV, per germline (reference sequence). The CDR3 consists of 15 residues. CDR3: CASSLSWQLNTEAFF. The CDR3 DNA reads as TGTGCCAGCAGTTTATCGTGGCAGTTGAACACTGAAGCTTTCTTT.

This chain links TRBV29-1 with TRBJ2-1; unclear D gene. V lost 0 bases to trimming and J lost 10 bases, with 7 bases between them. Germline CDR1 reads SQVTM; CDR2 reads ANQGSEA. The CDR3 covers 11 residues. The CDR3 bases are TGCAGCGTTGAAGATGGGCGCGAGCAGTTCTTC. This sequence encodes CSVEDGREQFF.